This T cell receptor (beta chain) was sequenced in a study of cytomegalovirus exposure and HLA in healthy donors. Broader study findings: As confirmed in vitro, a few CMV-associated chains were specific for CMV antigens. Researchers left out some V segments, among them TRBV6-2 and TRBV6-3, as indistinguishable. A later analysis reportedly found that, within productive TCRs, an Asian-associated ancestry cluster had fewer N-insertions than the mean observed across the roughly 730 donors.

Sampled while nominally healthy, donors likely had unrecorded immune exposures. The germline CDR1 and CDR2 sequences are MGHRA and YSYEKL. This CDR3 is 15 amino acids long. Trimming cost V 4 bases and J 3 bases; bases outside gene matches: 9. Researchers ran the PCR with 60 Vbeta and 13 Jbeta primers. The protocol was immunoSEQ multiplex PCR, while the TCRdb copy is restricted to in-frame clones and leaves out a portion. Among over 55,000 clones listed, about 89% were seen once. Remarks on this clone: What it recognizes is unknown.

The rearrangement links TRBV4-1 to TRBJ2-7; 7 bases are a match to TRBD2. This sequence originates from a man in his late teens or twenties in good health and CMV-seronegative. The sample was PBMCs. CDR3 loop: CASSLTSAPSYEQYF. The CDR3 nucleotides read TGCGCCAGCAGCCTTACTAGCGCTCCCAGCTACGAGCAGTACTTC.